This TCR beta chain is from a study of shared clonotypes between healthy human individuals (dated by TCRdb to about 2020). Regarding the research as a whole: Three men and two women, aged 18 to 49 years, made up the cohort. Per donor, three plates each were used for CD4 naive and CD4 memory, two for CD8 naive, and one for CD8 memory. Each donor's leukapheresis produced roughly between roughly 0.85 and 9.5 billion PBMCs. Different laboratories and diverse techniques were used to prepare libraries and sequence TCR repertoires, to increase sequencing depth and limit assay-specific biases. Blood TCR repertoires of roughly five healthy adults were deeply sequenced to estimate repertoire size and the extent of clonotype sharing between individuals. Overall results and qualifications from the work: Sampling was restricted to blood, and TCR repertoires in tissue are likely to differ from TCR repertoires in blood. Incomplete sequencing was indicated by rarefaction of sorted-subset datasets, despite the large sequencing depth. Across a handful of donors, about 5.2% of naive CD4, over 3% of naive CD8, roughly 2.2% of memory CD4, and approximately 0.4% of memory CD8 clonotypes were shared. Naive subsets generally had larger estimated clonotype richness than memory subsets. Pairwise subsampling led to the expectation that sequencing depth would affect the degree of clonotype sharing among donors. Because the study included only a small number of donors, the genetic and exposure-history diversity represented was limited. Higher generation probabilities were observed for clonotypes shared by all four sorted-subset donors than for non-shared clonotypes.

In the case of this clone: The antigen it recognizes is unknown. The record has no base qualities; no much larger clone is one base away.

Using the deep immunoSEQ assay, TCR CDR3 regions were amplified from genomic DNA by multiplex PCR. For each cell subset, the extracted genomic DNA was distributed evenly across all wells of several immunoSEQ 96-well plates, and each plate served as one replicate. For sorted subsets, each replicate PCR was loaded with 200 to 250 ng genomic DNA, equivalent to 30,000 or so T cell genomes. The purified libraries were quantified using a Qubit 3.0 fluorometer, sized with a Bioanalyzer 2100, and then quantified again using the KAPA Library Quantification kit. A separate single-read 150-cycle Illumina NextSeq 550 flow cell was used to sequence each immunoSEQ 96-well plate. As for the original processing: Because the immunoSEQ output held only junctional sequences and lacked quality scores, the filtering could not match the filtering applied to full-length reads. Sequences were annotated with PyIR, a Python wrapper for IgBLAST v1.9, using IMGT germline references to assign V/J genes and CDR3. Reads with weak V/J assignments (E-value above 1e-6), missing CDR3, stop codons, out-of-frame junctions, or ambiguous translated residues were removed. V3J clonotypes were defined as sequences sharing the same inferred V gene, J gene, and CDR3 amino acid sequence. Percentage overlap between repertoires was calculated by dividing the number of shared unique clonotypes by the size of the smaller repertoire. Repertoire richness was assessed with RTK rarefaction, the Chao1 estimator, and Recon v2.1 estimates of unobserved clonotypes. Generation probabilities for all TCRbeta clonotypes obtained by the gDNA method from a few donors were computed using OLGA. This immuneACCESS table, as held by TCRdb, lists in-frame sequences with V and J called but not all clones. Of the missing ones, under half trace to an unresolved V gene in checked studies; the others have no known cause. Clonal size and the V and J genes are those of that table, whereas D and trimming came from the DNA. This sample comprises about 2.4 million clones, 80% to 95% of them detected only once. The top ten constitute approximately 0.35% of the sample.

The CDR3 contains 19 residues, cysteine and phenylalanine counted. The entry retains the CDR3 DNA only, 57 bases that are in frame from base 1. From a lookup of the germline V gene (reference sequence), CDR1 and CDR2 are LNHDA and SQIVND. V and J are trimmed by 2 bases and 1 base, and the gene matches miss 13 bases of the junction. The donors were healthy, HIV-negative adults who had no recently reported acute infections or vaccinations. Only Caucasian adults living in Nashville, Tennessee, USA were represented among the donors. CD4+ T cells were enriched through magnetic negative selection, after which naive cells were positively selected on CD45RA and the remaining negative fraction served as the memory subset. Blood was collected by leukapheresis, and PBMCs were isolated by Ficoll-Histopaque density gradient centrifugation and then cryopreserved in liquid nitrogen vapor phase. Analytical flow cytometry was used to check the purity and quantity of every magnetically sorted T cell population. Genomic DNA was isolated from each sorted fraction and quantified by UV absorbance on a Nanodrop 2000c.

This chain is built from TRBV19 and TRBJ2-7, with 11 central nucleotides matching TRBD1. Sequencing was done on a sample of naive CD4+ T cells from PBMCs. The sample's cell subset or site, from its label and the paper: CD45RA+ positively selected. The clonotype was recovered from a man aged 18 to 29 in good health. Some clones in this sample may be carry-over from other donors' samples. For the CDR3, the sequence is CASSIRGQGQGAASYEQYF. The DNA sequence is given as TGTGCCAGTAGTATAAGGGGACAAGGACAGGGGGCGGCTTCCTACGAGCAGTACTTC.